This T cell receptor beta chain was documented in a study of neurological immune-mediated disorders. Ten or more counts support this clonotype. Antigen: not known. Study observations and caveats: Expanded clones shared no identical CDR3 amino acid sequences across subjects, which suggested private TCR-beta repertoires in all groups. Patients with HTLV-1-associated myelopathy had the highest level of TCR clonal expansion, whereas patients with multiple sclerosis had the lowest level, falling beneath the level found in healthy controls.

The length of the CDR3 is 13 residues. The V end was cut by 4 bases, the J end by 4 bases, with 8 bases between. The germline V gene encodes CDR1 SNHLY and CDR2 FYNNEI. The output of every sequencing run, over 160 million TCR-beta sequences, came from 15-18 subjects. TCRdb itself ran the 5' RACE reads through MiXCR, one entry per CDR3 protein. The table has about 66,000 distinct CDR3 sequences, more than 7.5% seen once; the top ten hold roughly an eighth. Specified time point: longitudinal time-point 2. Source material: PBMCs. The receptor comes from a young man in good health. The V call is TRBV2, the J call TRBJ2-1; D call uncertain. The CDR3 region is CASSGTQYNEQFF. CDR3 DNA sequence: TGTGCCAGCAGTGGAACCCAATACAATGAGCAGTTCTTC.